Listed below are T cell receptor beta chains from one sample, sequenced in a study of T cell changes during pregnancy in multiple sclerosis. Assay used: immunoSEQ multiplex PCR; TCRdb lists only in-frame clones, some missing. The sample records about 59,000 clones, 94% being singletons. The sample was CD8+ T cells from peripheral blood mononuclear cells, taken after pregnancy. All receptors derive from a female donor with multiple sclerosis, enrolled in a pregnancy study. Each CDR3 is given without its conserved first and last residue. The D gene is left open where the match is weak.

D gene	V gene	CDR3 protein
TRBD2	TRBV7-9	ASSLFSGESYEQY
TRBD1	TRBV25-1	ASSFQDRVGEKLF
TRBD1	TRBV5-5	ASSPYRGQFYEQY
TRBD2	TRBV2	ASSVAGPYEQY
TRBD2	TRBV5-1	ASSLVASGNYNEQF
TRBD2	TRBV13	ASSTSGLAGVYEQY
-	TRBV15	ATSPRWAGNEQF
TRBD2	TRBV4-1	ASSQEGGRGTGELF
TRBD2	TRBV9	ASSVSGAEQY
-	TRBV19	ASSIYGASYEQY
TRBD1	TRBV4-1	ASSQEGTDASNYGYT
TRBD2	TRBV4-1	ASSQVLAGNYEQY
TRBD1	TRBV28	ASSLKGARGSYEQY